Reported below is one T cell receptor beta chain. The record originates from a study of blood T cell repertoires in COVID-19. Across the study: PBMCs, B-cell-depleted T cells, or T cells were the source of the cDNA or gDNA that made up the material.

The CDR3 covers 11 residues. The germline V gene encodes CDR1 MNHEY and CDR2 SMNVEV (reference sequence). With 9 bases removed from V and 9 bases from J, the gap between germline ends came to 13 bases. As originally analysed: Amplification of reference gene primers provided the estimated nucleated cell counts. TCRdb's copy holds only in-frame clones and misses some; the assay was immunoSEQ multiplex PCR. V and J calls plus clone size are reproduced from that table; the DNA served to infer D and trimming. The data hold around 60,000 clones, with around 90% observed a single time. The sequenced sample consisted of peripheral blood. This TCR came from a man in his sixties with active COVID-19. V usage is TRBV27 and J usage is TRBJ2-3; possible D gene TRBD2, 7 bases. CDR3 in amino acids: CASSEGGTQYF. The CDR3 DNA is TGTGCCAGTTCCGAGGGGGGGACGCAGTATTTT.